Below are 23 T cell receptor beta chains sequenced from a single sample in a study of blood T cell repertoires in COVID-19. Using immunoSEQ multiplex PCR, the repertoire was profiled, and TCRdb retains in-frame clones only, with some absent. The table records over 250,000 clones, more than 70% of them present only once. Sequencing was carried out using PBMCs or T cells enriched from blood (not recorded which). These receptors originate from a woman aged 60-75 years in a cohort exposed to, infected with or recovered from COVID-19 (not recorded which).

The genes are TRBV27 and TRBJ1-2; no clear D. Germline V lookup: CDR1 MNHEY, CDR2 SMNVEV (reference sequence). This CDR3 contains 14 residues. V was trimmed by 4 bases and J by 2 bases, leaving 11 bases between them. Here the CDR3 reads CASSSANANYGYTF. DNA of the CDR3: TGTGCCAGCAGTTCCGCGAACGCAAACTATGGCTACACCTTC.

This rearrangement joins TRBV10-1 to TRBJ2-2, with D possibly being TRBD1 (5 bases). Between the trimmed V and J ends, which lost 6 bases and 5 bases, there was a span of 16 bases. The CDR3 runs 15 residues. Germline CDR1 is WNHNN and CDR2 is SYGVQD (reference sequence). The CDR3 nucleotides are TGCGCCAGCAGCAGGGTTCACGGAGAGACCGGGGAGCTGTTTTTT. The encoded protein is CASSRVHGETGELFF.

The V and J genes are TRBV2 and TRBJ1-2, with 7 nucleotides matching TRBD1. CDR3 length equals 14 residues. The germline gives CDR1 SNHLY, CDR2 FYNNEI. J gave up 8 bases and V 0 bases, and 6 bases lay outside the gene matches. The CDR3 DNA reads TGTGCCAGCAGTGAAGCGACAGGGTTGGGCGGCTACACCTTC. Translation: CASSEATGLGGYTF.

V and J are TRBV4-3 and TRBJ1-2, with D possibly TRBD1 on 6 matching bases. The CDR3 runs to 15 residues. Trimming removed 0 bases at V and 2 bases at J, with 10 bases between. Germline CDR1 is LGHNA and CDR2 is YSLEER. CDR3: CASSQDPQGNYGYTF. In DNA, the CDR3 is TGCGCCAGCAGCCAAGACCCCCAGGGGAACTATGGCTACACCTTC.

This chain links TRBV19 with TRBJ2-3; 14 positions match TRBD2. Trimming removed 0 bases from V and 8 bases from J; junction bases left unmatched: 4. Germline assignment: CDR1 LNHDA and CDR2 SQIVND (reference sequence). This CDR3 has 16 amino acids. This CDR3 reads CASSIERGTSGSTQYF. The CDR3 bases are TGTGCCAGTAGTATAGAACGGGGGACTAGCGGGAGTACGCAGTATTTT.

The V and J genes are TRBV28 and TRBJ1-5; weak D call: TRBD1 (5 bases). This CDR3 has 16 amino acids. With 5 bases removed from V and 4 bases from J, the gap between germline ends came to 18 bases. CDR1 MDHEN and CDR2 SYDVKM come from the germline V gene. In DNA, the CDR3 is TGTGCCAGCAGTCCCCGGAGCGGGGGGAGAAATCAGCCCCAGCATTTT. Protein: CASSPRSGGRNQPQHF.

The chain is built from TRBV4-2 and TRBJ2-5, with a possible D match to TRBD2 (6 bases). Trimming cost V 1 base and J 5 bases, with 23 bases left between them. CDR3 length equals 18 residues. Germline CDR1 and CDR2: LGHNA and YNFKEQ. CDR3 protein: CASSQVGSGRSSWETQYF. The CDR3 DNA reads TGTGCCAGCAGCCAAGTTGGTAGCGGTCGCTCGAGTTGGGAGACCCAGTACTTC.

This chain connects TRBV24-1 to TRBJ2-5, with 7 bases that match TRBD2. This CDR3 is built from 15 residues. Trimming took 1 base from V and 4 from J; bases not matched to a gene: 5. Germline CDR1 and CDR2: KGHDR and SFDVKD. CDR3 DNA: TGTGCCACCAGTGATTTTACGGGGGGACCAGAGACCCAGTACTTC. It yields the protein CATSDFTGGPETQYF.

The chain couples TRBV19 to TRBJ1-1; possibly TRBD1 for D (6 bases). Germline V gives CDR1 LNHDA, CDR2 SQIVND (reference sequence). V was trimmed by 3 bases and J by 0 bases, leaving 11 bases between them. This CDR3 comprises 15 residues. CDR3 sequence: CASSIQDSLNTEAFF. CDR3 nucleotides: TGTGCCAGTAGTATTCAGGACAGTCTGAACACTGAAGCTTTCTTT.

The chain couples TRBV3-1 (or the pseudogene TRBV3-2) to TRBJ1-2; unclear D gene. V dropped 4 bases and J dropped 4 bases, with 16 bases sitting between them. Germline CDR1 is LGHDT and CDR2 is YNNKEL (reference sequence). The CDR3 totals 15 residues. Here the CDR3 DNA reads TGTGCCAGCAGCCCAAGGGTGGGTGCGGGCTATGGCTACACCTTC. Its translation: CASSPRVGAGYGYTF.

The CDR3 bases are TGTGCCAGACAGGGTCGGTATGGCTACACCTTC. Translation gives CARQGRYGYTF. This chain uses TRBV2 with TRBJ1-2, with a weak D call TRBD1 (6 bases). The CDR3 consists of 11 residues. The V and J ends lost 9 bases and 5 bases respectively, with 10 bases between them. The V gene's germline CDR1 is SNHLY and CDR2 FYNNEI.

The gene calls are TRBV29-1 and TRBJ2-7; D uncertain. CDR1 and CDR2 from the germline V gene are SQVTM and ANQGSEA. V was cut by 7 bases and J by 4 bases, with 11 bases left in between. The CDR3 has 11 residues. Here the CDR3 reads CSAAVEYEQYF. CDR3 DNA sequence: TGCAGCGCCGCGGTGGAATACGAGCAGTACTTC.

This chain connects TRBV2 to TRBJ2-1, with a tentative D call TRBD2 (5 bases). Trimming pared 1 base from V and 2 bases from J, leaving 9 bases between. The CDR3 covers 15 residues. Germline CDR1 is SNHLY and CDR2 is FYNNEI. CDR3 bases: TGTGCCAGCAGTGAAGACCCGGGAACCTACAATGAGCAGTTCTTC. It codes for CASSEDPGTYNEQFF.

The chain carries TRBV7-2 and TRBJ2-3; TRBD2 is a possible D gene (6 bases). Germline assignment: CDR1 SGHTA and CDR2 FQGNSA. The CDR3 contains 15 residues. V lost 6 bases and J lost 6, with 19 bases in between. The CDR3 region is CASRIKGLRADTQYF. For the CDR3, the DNA is TGTGCCAGCAGGATTAAGGGACTGAGAGCGGATACGCAGTATTTT.

The V call is TRBV7-8, the J call TRBJ2-5; D tentatively reads TRBD1 or TRBD2 (7 bases each). The CDR3 totals 12 residues. The germline V gene encodes CDR1 SGHVS and CDR2 FQNEAQ. V was cut by 5 bases and J by 5 bases, with 9 bases left in between. The CDR3 loop is CASSQGGETQYF. In DNA form, the CDR3 reads TGTGCCAGCAGCCAGGGGGGGGAGACCCAGTACTTC.

The rearrangement links TRBV7-2 to TRBJ2-5; TRBD2 matches 8 bases. This CDR3 has 16 amino acids. Germline assignment: CDR1 SGHTA and CDR2 FQGNSA. V shed 3 bases and J 4 bases; nucleotides not matched to a gene: 10. The CDR3 protein is CASSFISGGPLETQYF. CDR3 DNA: TGTGCCAGCAGCTTTATCAGCGGGGGCCCCCTAGAGACCCAGTACTTC. The full variable domain, in which reference TRBV7-2 and TRBJ2-5 provide the parts outside the CDR3, is GAGVSQSPSNKVTEKGKDVELRCDPISGHTALYWYRQSLGQGLEFLIYFQGNSAPDKSGLPSDRFSAERTGGSVSTLTIQRTQQEDSAVYLCASSFISGGPLETQYFGPGTRLLVL.

The chain has TRBV5-4 and TRBJ2-7, with 15 bases identical to TRBD2. CDR1 SGHNT and CDR2 YYREEE come from the germline V gene (reference sequence). J was trimmed by 2 bases and V by 3 bases; bases with no gene match: 6. The CDR3 spans 17 residues. For the CDR3, the DNA is TGTGCCAGCAGCTCCGGACTAGCGGGAGGGTTACCCTACGAGCAGTACTTC. This gives the protein CASSSGLAGGLPYEQYF.

This chain links TRBV5-6 with TRBJ1-2; D call uncertain. V was trimmed by 0 bases and J by 8 bases, leaving 23 bases between them. The germline V gene has CDR1 SGHDT and CDR2 YYEEEE. CDR3 size: 17 residues. Written as DNA, the CDR3 is TGTGCCAGCAGCTTGGCTGTGTTTCGAGGGCTGATCGACGGCTACACCTTC. Its translation is CASSLAVFRGLIDGYTF.

The V and J genes are TRBV4-1 and TRBJ2-7; 8 nucleotides agree with TRBD2. This CDR3 region has 16 residues. Looked up from germline, CDR1 is MGHRA and CDR2 is YSYEKL. V lost 1 base to trimming and J lost 1 base; unmatched junction nucleotides: 6. CDR3 nucleotides: TGCGCCAGCAGCCAAGGGCCCGGACTAGCATCCTACGAGCAGTACTTC. It codes for CASSQGPGLASYEQYF.

The chain carries TRBV5-1 and TRBJ2-7, with a possible D match to TRBD2 (5 bases). Germline CDR1 is SGHRS and CDR2 is YFSETQ. This CDR3 comprises 13 residues. V dropped 4 bases and J dropped 3 bases, with 11 bases sitting between them. The DNA of the CDR3 is TGCGCCAGCAGCCGTGACGGGGACTACGAGCAGTACTTC. Translation gives CASSRDGDYEQYF.

The chain links TRBV6-5 to TRBJ2-7, with 11 bases that match TRBD2. The CDR3 totals 15 residues. The germline V gene encodes CDR1 MNHEY and CDR2 SVGAGI. The V segment lost 5 bases and the J segment 4 bases; nucleotides outside the gene matches: 7. CDR3 in DNA: TGTGCCAGCAGTCCCCCTGGGACTAGCGGATACGAGCAGTACTTC. Amino acid sequence: CASSPPGTSGYEQYF.

Of note for this clone: Germline and junction disagree at one end, which may indicate a read error. The V gene is TRBV5-1, the J gene TRBJ1-2; TRBD1 agrees at 8 bases. Germline V lookup: CDR1 SGHRS, CDR2 YFSETQ. CDR3 size: 13 residues. DNA for the CDR3: TGCGCCAGCAGTTTGGACAGGGCGGCTGGCTACACCTTC. It specifies CASSLDRAAGYTF.

The chain joins TRBV5-1 to TRBJ2-1, with 8 bases fitting TRBD2. CDR1 SGHRS and CDR2 YFSETQ come from the germline V gene. CDR3 length: 14 amino acids. J lost 5 bases, V lost 4 bases, and 5 bases had no gene match. The CDR3 loop is CASSMSGGNNEQFF. CDR3 nucleotide sequence: TGCGCCAGCAGCATGAGCGGGGGTAACAATGAGCAGTTCTTC.